This T cell receptor (beta chain) was sequenced during a study of blood T cell repertoires in COVID-19. As for the study in general: Sample material is recorded as cDNA or gDNA derived from T cells, B-cell-depleted T cells, or PBMCs.

Germline V gene lookup returns CDR1 LGHDT and CDR2 YNNKEL (reference sequence). Trimming at V came to 1 base and at J to 8 bases, leaving 5 bases not matched to a gene. This CDR3 spans 15 amino acids. Participant age was roughly 18 to 89 years, and participants resided in fewer than 25 US areas. The protocol was immunoSEQ multiplex PCR, while the TCRdb copy is restricted to in-frame clones and leaves out a portion. The data contain 450,000 or so clones, roughly 87% of them singletons. V usage is TRBV3-1 (or the pseudogene TRBV3-2) and J usage is TRBJ2-3; 11 bases line up with TRBD2. This sequence was found in a man aged 18 to 29 who had recovered from COVID-19. The sequencing input was PBMCs or T cells enriched from blood (not recorded which). The DNA of the CDR3 is TGTGCCAGCAGCCAAGGTAGCGGGAGGGCCGGTACGCAGTATTTT. Protein: CASSQGSGRAGTQYF.